This passage covers 24 T cell receptor beta chains from one sample sequenced in a study of CD8+CD57+ T cells in acquired aplastic anemia. Researchers used genomic DNA as the template to profile TCR beta VDJ and CDR3. TCRdb re-analysed the reads in MiXCR, keeping a single row per CDR3 protein. The table has 250,000 to 300,000 distinct CDR3 sequences, around 60% seen once. Sequences were obtained from sorted CD4+, CD8+, or CD8+CD57+ T cells (not recorded which) from PBMCs. The origin of the receptors is a human donor with severe aplastic anemia or a healthy control (not recorded which).

This clonotype came up a few times. The chain employs TRBV5-5 and TRBJ2-2, with 7 bases matching TRBD1. Per germline, CDR1 SGHKS and CDR2 YYEKEE (reference sequence). The CDR3 spans 14 residues. Unmatched junction bases numbered 5, after V lost 4 bases and J lost 5 bases. In DNA form, the CDR3 reads TGTGCCAGCAGCCCCAGACAGGGTACCGGGGAGCTGTTTTTT. Translating it yields CASSPRQGTGELFF.

As for this clonotype: The junction differs from germline at one of its ends, possibly a read error. The chain employs TRBV15 and TRBJ2-7, with 12 positions matching TRBD2. CDR1 LNHNV and CDR2 YYDKDF come from the germline V gene (reference sequence). The CDR3 contains 15 residues. This chain's CDR3 is CATSTGLAGTYGQYF. As DNA, the CDR3 is TGTGCCACCAGCACAGGACTAGCGGGGACTTACGGGCAGTACTTC.

This clonotype was detected many times. The rearrangement joins TRBV4-3 to TRBJ1-4; 7 nucleotides align to TRBD1. CDR1 is LGHNA, CDR2 YSLEER, per germline. CDR3 length: 16 amino acids. V trimming: 1 base; J trimming: 3 bases; junction bases outside the gene matches: 5. This chain's CDR3 is CASSQGAQGANEKLFF. The CDR3 nucleotides are TGCGCCAGCAGCCAAGGGGCGCAGGGGGCTAATGAAAAACTGTTTTTT.

The sample holds a few counts of this clonotype. The chain employs TRBV29-1 and TRBJ2-1; 11 bases are shared with TRBD2. Germline V gene data show CDR1 as SQVTM and CDR2 as ANQGSEA. Trimming cost V 4 bases and J 5 bases; bases outside gene matches: 1. There are 13 residues in the CDR3. The CDR3 sequence is CSVVAGGHNEQFF. DNA for the CDR3: TGCAGCGTTGTAGCGGGGGGGCACAATGAGCAGTTCTTC.

This chain links TRBV20-1 with TRBJ2-1; D not resolved. Trimming left V 6 bases short and J 10 bases short, with 16 bases between. In germline, CDR1 is DFQATT, CDR2 SNEGSKA (reference sequence). The CDR3 consists of 12 residues. The CDR3 protein is CSANKKGGEQFF. DNA of the CDR3: TGCAGTGCAAATAAGAAGGGTGGCGAGCAGTTCTTC.

The rearrangement uses TRBV2 and TRBJ2-7; TRBD1 matches 9 bases. The CDR3 runs 15 residues. The germline CDR1 and CDR2 sequences are SNHLY and FYNNEI. The V gene end was trimmed by 8 bases and the J gene end by 4 bases; junction bases not matched to a gene: 12. This CDR3 reads CASLYRDRDIYEQYF. As DNA, the CDR3 is TGTGCCAGCTTATACCGGGACAGGGACATATACGAGCAGTACTTC.

The chain links TRBV9 to TRBJ1-6; D is possibly TRBD1 (5 bases). This CDR3 contains 15 residues. Deletions cut 4 bases from V and 7 bases from J, with 15 bases between. The germline V gene encodes CDR1 SGDLS and CDR2 YYNGEE. CDR3 sequence (DNA): TGTGCCAGCAGCCCGAAACCGGGACCGAATTCACCCCTCCACTTT. This translates into CASSPKPGPNSPLHF.

This clonotype was seen a few times. The chain couples TRBV15 to TRBJ2-7; either TRBD1 or TRBD2 may supply D (5 bases each). The germline gives CDR1 LNHNV, CDR2 YYDKDF (reference sequence). The CDR3 contains 14 residues. V lost 5 bases and J 0 bases, leaving 11 bases between the germline ends. The CDR3 DNA reads as TGTGCCACCAGCTCCTGGGGGAGCTCCTACGAGCAGTACTTC. It yields the protein CATSSWGSSYEQYF.

The J gene is TRBJ2-1, the V gene TRBV7-9; 9 bases agree with TRBD1. This CDR3 contains 15 residues. V lost 2 bases, J lost 4 bases, and 3 bases stayed unmatched. Germline V lookup: CDR1 SEHNR, CDR2 FQNEAQ (reference sequence). CDR3 in DNA: TGTGCCAGCAGCTTACCGGGACAGGGATACAATGAGCAGTTCTTC. This translates into CASSLPGQGYNEQFF. The full variable domain, in which reference TRBV7-9 and TRBJ2-1 provide the parts outside the CDR3, is DTGVSQNPRHKITKRGQNVTFRCDPISEHNRLYWYRQTLGQGPEFLTYFQNEAQLEKSRLLSDRFSAERPKGSFSTLEIQRTEQGDSAMYLCASSLPGQGYNEQFFGPGTRLTVL.

The rearrangement joins TRBV24-1 to TRBJ2-7, with 13 bases matching TRBD2. Judging by the DNA end, TRBJ2-1 fits better; the J call may be wrong. Germline V CDR1 and CDR2: KGHDR, SFDVKD. The CDR3 runs 15 residues. This CDR3 reads CATSEHSGLAGTQFF. CDR3 in DNA: TGTGCCACCAGTGAACACTCGGGACTAGCGGGAACGCAGTTCTTC.

The rearrangement links TRBV20-1 to TRBJ2-7; unclear D gene. Trimming pared 7 bases from V and 2 bases from J, leaving 15 bases between. CDR1 is DFQATT and CDR2 is SNEGSKA in the germline V gene (reference sequence). This CDR3 contains 13 residues. CDR3 protein: CSGRDPRTYEQYF. For the CDR3, the DNA is TGCAGTGGCAGAGATCCCAGGACCTACGAGCAGTACTTC.

This chain links TRBV2 with TRBJ2-5, with D possibly called TRBD1 or TRBD2 (5 bases each). Germline lookup yields CDR1 SNHLY and CDR2 FYNNEI. V was pared by 5 bases and J by 1 base, with 8 bases between. The CDR3 contains 13 residues. CDR3 sequence reads: CASSNGAQETQYF. The CDR3 region has the DNA TGTGCCAGCAGTAACGGGGCCCAAGAGACCCAGTACTTC.

V and J are TRBV20-1 and TRBJ2-5; no definite D call. Between the trimmed V and J ends, which lost 1 base and 5 bases, there was a span of 17 bases. The germline V gene encodes CDR1 DFQATT and CDR2 SNEGSKA (reference sequence). The CDR3 totals 15 residues. CDR3 sequence: CSARGGVGTGETQYF. The CDR3 DNA is TGCAGTGCTAGAGGGGGTGTGGGCACCGGGGAGACCCAGTACTTC.

In the case of this clonotype: This may stem from a read error, because a much larger clone lies one nucleotide away. The chain is built from TRBV6-4 and TRBJ2-3; 9 bases line up with TRBD1. Per the germline V gene, CDR1 is MRHNA and CDR2 is SNTAGT. The CDR3 is made up of 17 amino acids. V lost 8 bases and J lost 3; bases outside the gene matches: 15. This chain's CDR3 is CASSHFGQGSVTDTQYF. DNA for the CDR3: TGTGCCAGCTCTCACTTCGGACAGGGGAGTGTTACAGATACGCAGTATTTT.

A word on this clonotype: The conserved closing phenylalanine or tryptophan is absent in this CDR3, likely reflecting a read error. The chain recombines TRBV2 with TRBJ2-3, with D perhaps TRBD1 (6 bases). Germline V lookup: CDR1 SNHLY, CDR2 FYNNEI. With 7 bases removed from V and 2 bases from J, the gap between germline ends came to 16 bases. CDR3 length: 15 residues. CDR3 DNA sequence: TGTGCCAGCAATCAAAGGGGGAGATCCACAGATACGCAGTATTCT. Translating gives CASNQRGRSTDTQYS.

The chain recombines TRBV7-8 with TRBJ2-5, with 8 bases lining up with TRBD2. With 3 bases clipped from V and 5 bases from J, the junction kept 8 bases outside the gene matches. The germline V gene encodes CDR1 SGHVS and CDR2 FQNEAQ. This CDR3 has 15 residues. CDR3 bases: TGTGCCAGCAGCTTTCAAGCGGGAGTGGGGGAGACCCAGTACTTC. Encoded protein: CASSFQAGVGETQYF.

The rearrangement joins TRBV5-1 to TRBJ1-3; perhaps TRBD1 as D (5 bases). Trimming took 0 bases from V and 0 from J, leaving 13 bases between them. Germline loops: CDR1 SGHRS, CDR2 YFSETQ. CDR3 length: 17 amino acids. The CDR3 nucleotides are TGCGCCAGCAGCTTGGCCGGGGCAGTTCTCTCTGGAAACACCATATATTTT. Its translation: CASSLAGAVLSGNTIYF.

The rearrangement uses TRBV7-6 and TRBJ2-5; 7 bases fit TRBD2. The ends lost 6 bases at V and 4 bases at J; junction bases unmatched: 17. Germline lookup yields CDR1 SGHVS and CDR2 FNYEAQ. This CDR3 is built from 17 residues. CDR3 residues: CASRARQGAGSGETQYF. In DNA form, the CDR3 reads TGTGCCAGCAGGGCTCGCCAGGGAGCGGGGTCCGGAGAGACCCAGTACTTC.

The genes are TRBV7-8 and TRBJ1-2, with 7 bases aligning to TRBD1. After removal of 6 bases from V and 5 bases from J, the junction contained 15 bases not matched to a gene. CDR1 is SGHVS, CDR2 FQNEAQ, per germline. This CDR3 has 16 amino acids. In DNA, the CDR3 is TGTGCCAGCAGACCCACGCTTTATGGGACAGAATATGGCTACACCTTC. Amino acid sequence: CASRPTLYGTEYGYTF.

The chain combines TRBV5-1 with TRBJ1-1; D not resolved. The germline V gene encodes CDR1 SGHRS and CDR2 YFSETQ. V lost 6 bases and J 1 base, leaving 10 bases between the germline ends. The CDR3 loop spans 13 amino acids. The CDR3 coding sequence is TGCGCCAGCACCACCGAGTCGAACACTGAAGCTTTCTTT. It is translated as CASTTESNTEAFF.

Notes on this clonotype: Germline and junction disagree at one end, which may indicate a read error. The chain employs TRBV15 and TRBJ2-1; no reliable D call. The germline gives CDR1 LNHNV, CDR2 YYDKDF (reference sequence). The CDR3 covers 14 residues. CDR3 coding DNA: TGTGCCACCAGCAGAGATCGGGTTCCCACGCTTAGGGTCTTC. It specifies CATSRDRVPTLRVF.

The chain uses TRBV5-1 and TRBJ1-1; a possible D gene is TRBD1 (6 bases). The germline V gene has CDR1 SGHRS and CDR2 YFSETQ. V dropped 3 bases and J dropped 3 bases, with 9 bases sitting between them. This CDR3 is built from 13 residues. The DNA for the CDR3 is TGCGCCAGCAGCTGGGGGCCAGACACTGAAGCTTTCTTT. Its protein product is CASSWGPDTEAFF. Full variable domain (missing parts from reference TRBV5-1 and TRBJ1-1): KAGVTQTPRYLIKTRGQQVTLSCSPISGHRSVSWYQQTPGQGLQFLFEYFSETQRNKGNFPGRFSGRQFSNSRSEMNVSTLELGDSALYLCASSWGPDTEAFFGQGTRLTVV.

This chain joins TRBV2 and TRBJ2-3; TRBD2 matches 11 bases. Germline V gene data show CDR1 as SNHLY and CDR2 as FYNNEI. The CDR3 has 14 residues. V lost 6 bases and J lost 4; bases outside the gene matches: 3. As DNA, the CDR3 is TGTGCCAGCAGCACTAGCGGGGGATCAGATACGCAGTATTTT. It codes for CASSTSGGSDTQYF. The full variable domain, its missing parts supplied by reference TRBV2 and TRBJ2-3, is EPEVTQTPSHQVTQMGQEVILRCVPISNHLYFYWYRQILGQKVEFLVSFYNNEISEKSEIFDDQFSVERPDGSNFTLKIRSTKLEDSAMYFCASSTSGGSDTQYFGPGTRLTVL.

This clonotype was counted between two and nine times. The rearrangement joins TRBV20-1 to TRBJ1-2; TRBD1 matches 7 bases. CDR3 length: 12 residues. The ends lost 6 bases at V and 4 bases at J; junction bases unmatched: 5. CDR1 is DFQATT and CDR2 is SNEGSKA in the germline V gene (reference sequence). The CDR3 DNA sequence: TGCAGTGCAGGGGGACAGCCCTATGGCTACACCTTC. Translation: CSAGGQPYGYTF.